These 2 T cell receptor beta chains share one sample of origin, sequenced in a study of blood T cell repertoires in COVID-19. TCRdb's table, derived via immunoSEQ multiplex PCR, lists solely in-frame clones and lacks some. The data contain about 180,000 clones, approximately 78% of them singletons. Sequenced material: PBMCs or T cells enriched from blood (not recorded which). The receptors were gathered from a woman aged 45-59 years who had recovered from COVID-19.

The V call is TRBV28, the J call TRBJ2-1, with D maybe TRBD2 (6 bases). CDR1 is MDHEN and CDR2 is SYDVKM in the germline V gene. Trimming stripped 3 bases from V and 5 bases from J, with 11 bases between. The CDR3 covers 14 residues. CDR3 sequence reads: CASSLGTVDNEQFF. The CDR3, as DNA: TGTGCCAGCAGTTTGGGGACTGTTGACAATGAGCAGTTCTTC.

The chain carries TRBV11-3 and TRBJ2-1; D might be TRBD2 (6 bases). The CDR3 is 16 amino acids. The germline V and J ends were trimmed by 1 base and 10 bases, with 20 bases remaining between them. The V gene's germline CDR1 is SGHNT and CDR2 YENEEA. DNA for the CDR3: TGTGCCAGCAGCTTAGGGTCGCGGACTACCTCCAACGAGCAGTTCTTC. It encodes CASSLGSRTTSNEQFF.